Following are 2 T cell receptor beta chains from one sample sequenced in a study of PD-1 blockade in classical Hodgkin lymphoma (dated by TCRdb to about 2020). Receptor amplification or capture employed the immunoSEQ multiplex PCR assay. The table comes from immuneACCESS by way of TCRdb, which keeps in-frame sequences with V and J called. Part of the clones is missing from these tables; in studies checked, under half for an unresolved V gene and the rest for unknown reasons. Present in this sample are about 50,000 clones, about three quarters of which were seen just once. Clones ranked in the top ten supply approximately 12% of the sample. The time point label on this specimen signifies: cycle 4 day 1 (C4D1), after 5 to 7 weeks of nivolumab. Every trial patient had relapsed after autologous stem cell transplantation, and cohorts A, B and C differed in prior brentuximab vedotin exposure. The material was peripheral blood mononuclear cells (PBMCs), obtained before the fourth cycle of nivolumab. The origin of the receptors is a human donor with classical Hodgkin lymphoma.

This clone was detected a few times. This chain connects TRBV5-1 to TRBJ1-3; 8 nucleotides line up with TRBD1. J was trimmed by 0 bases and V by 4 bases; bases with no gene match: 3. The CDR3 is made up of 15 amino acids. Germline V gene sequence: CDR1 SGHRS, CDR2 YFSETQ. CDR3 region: CASSLDRGSGNTIYF. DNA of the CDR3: TGCGCCAGCAGCCTCGACAGGGGCTCTGGAAACACCATATATTTT. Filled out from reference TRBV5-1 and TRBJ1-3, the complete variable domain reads KAGVTQTPRYLIKTRGQQVTLSCSPISGHRSVSWYQQTPGQGLQFLFEYFSETQRNKGNFPGRFSGRQFSNSRSEMNVSTLELGDSALYLCASSLDRGSGNTIYFGEGSWLTVV.

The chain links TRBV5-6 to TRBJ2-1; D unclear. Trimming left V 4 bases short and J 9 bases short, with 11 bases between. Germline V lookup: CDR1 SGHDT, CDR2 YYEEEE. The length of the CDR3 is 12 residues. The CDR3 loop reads CASSGLLGEQFF. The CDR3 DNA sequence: TGTGCCAGCAGCGGCCTTTTGGGTGAGCAGTTCTTC.